What follows is one T cell receptor beta chain and its context. What it binds is unknown. Since a much larger clone is just one base distant, this may be a read error. This entry is derived from a study of blood T cells in healthy people across ages. PCR was performed a second time for roughly 7 to 11 cycles using a sample-barcoded 5' primer and a J-beta primer mix. Through a template-switch adaptor with 12 random nucleotides, each cDNA molecule received a tag. TCRdb re-called the 5' RACE reads with MiXCR, one entry per CDR3 protein. The table has about 810,000 distinct CDR3 sequences, roughly 35% seen once. Study results and caveats: Possibly confounding the expanded clonotype changes was the fact that donor CMV status was unknown.

Sequences were obtained from blood. The receptor's source is a man aged 18 to 29 in good health.

CDR3 residues: CSVPTARDRGTNEQYF. CDR3 nucleotide sequence: TGCAGCGTTCCAACTGCCCGGGACAGAGGGACGAATGAGCAGTACTTC. The genes are TRBV29-1 and TRBJ2-5; 7 bases are a match to TRBD1. The CDR3 loop spans 16 amino acids. V was clipped by 5 bases and J by 11 bases; unmatched bases: 23. The germline CDR1 and CDR2 sequences are SQVTM and ANQGSEA.